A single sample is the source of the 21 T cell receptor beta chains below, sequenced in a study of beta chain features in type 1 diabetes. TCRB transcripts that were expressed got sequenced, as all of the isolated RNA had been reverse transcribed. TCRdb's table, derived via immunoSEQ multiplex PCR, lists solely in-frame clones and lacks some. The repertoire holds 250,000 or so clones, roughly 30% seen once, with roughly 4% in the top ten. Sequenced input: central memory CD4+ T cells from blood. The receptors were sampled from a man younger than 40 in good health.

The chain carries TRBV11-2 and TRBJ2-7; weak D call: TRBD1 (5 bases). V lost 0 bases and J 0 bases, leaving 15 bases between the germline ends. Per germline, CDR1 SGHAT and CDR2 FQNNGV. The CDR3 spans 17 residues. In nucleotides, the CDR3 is TGTGCCAGCAGCTTAGATAGTGCGCTGGGGCTCTCCTACGAGCAGTACTTC. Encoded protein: CASSLDSALGLSYEQYF.

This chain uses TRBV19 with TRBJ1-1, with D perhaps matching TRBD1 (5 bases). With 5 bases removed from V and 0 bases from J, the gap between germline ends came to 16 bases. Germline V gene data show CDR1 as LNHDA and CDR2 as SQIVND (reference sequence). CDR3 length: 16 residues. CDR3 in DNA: TGTGCCAGTAGTTGGGGCTCAGCGGCTTTGAACACTGAAGCTTTCTTT. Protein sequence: CASSWGSAALNTEAFF.

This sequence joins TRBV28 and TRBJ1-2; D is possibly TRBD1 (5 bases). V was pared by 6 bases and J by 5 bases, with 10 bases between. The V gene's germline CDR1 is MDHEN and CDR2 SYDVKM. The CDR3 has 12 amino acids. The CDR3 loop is CASRAGKYGYTF. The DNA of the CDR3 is TGTGCCAGCAGAGCAGGGAAATATGGCTACACCTTC.

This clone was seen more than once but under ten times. CDR3 nucleotides: TGTGCCAGTAGTCGTCGGGACAGAAATCAGCCCCAGCATTTT. Translation: CASSRRDRNQPQHF. J is TRBJ1-5 and V is TRBV19, with TRBD1 matching over 7 bases. The V and J ends lost 5 bases and 4 bases, in that order; junction bases with no gene match: 5. Germline lookup yields CDR1 LNHDA and CDR2 SQIVND (reference sequence). The CDR3 totals 14 residues.

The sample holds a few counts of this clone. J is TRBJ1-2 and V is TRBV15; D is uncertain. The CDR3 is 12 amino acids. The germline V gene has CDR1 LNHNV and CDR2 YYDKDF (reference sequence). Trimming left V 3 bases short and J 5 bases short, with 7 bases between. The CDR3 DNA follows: TGTGCCACCAGCAGGGAAGGGTATGGCTACACCTTC. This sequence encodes CATSREGYGYTF. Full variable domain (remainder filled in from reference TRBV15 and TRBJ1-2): DAMVIQNPRYQVTQFGKPVTLSCSQTLNHNVMYWYQQKSSQAPKLLFHYYDKDFNNEADTPDNFQSRRPNTSFCFLDIRSPGLGDTAMYLCATSREGYGYTFGSGTRLTVV.

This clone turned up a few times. CDR3 nucleotides: TGTGCCAGCAGCCAGAGGGGGATCTACAATGAGCAGTTCTTC. Its protein is CASSQRGIYNEQFF. The chain joins TRBV5-6 to TRBJ2-1, with D possibly being TRBD1 (6 bases). CDR1 and CDR2 from the germline V gene are SGHDT and YYEEEE. The CDR3 has 14 residues. Trimming removed 4 bases from V and 3 bases from J, with 11 bases in between.

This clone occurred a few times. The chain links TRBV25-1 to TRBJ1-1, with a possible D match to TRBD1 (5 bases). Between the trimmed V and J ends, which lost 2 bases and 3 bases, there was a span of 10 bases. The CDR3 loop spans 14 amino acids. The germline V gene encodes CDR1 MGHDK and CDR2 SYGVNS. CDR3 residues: CASSEHRPDTEAFF. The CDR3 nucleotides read TGTGCCAGCAGTGAACACAGGCCCGACACTGAAGCTTTCTTT.

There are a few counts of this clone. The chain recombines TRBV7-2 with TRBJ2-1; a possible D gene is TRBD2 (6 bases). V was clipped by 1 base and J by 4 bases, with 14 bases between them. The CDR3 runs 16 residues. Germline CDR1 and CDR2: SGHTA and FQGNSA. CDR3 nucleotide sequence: TGTGCCAGCAGCTTAGTTGGGCAGGGAGGTTACAATGAGCAGTTCTTC. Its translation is CASSLVGQGGYNEQFF. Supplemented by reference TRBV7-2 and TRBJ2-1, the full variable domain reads GAGVSQSPSNKVTEKGKDVELRCDPISGHTALYWYRQSLGQGLEFLIYFQGNSAPDKSGLPSDRFSAERTGGSVSTLTIQRTQQEDSAVYLCASSLVGQGGYNEQFFGPGTRLTVL.

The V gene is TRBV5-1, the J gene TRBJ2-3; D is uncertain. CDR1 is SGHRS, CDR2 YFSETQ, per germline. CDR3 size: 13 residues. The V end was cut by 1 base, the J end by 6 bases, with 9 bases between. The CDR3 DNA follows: TGCGCCAGCAGCTTGTACGGTTCGGATACGCAGTATTTT. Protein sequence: CASSLYGSDTQYF.

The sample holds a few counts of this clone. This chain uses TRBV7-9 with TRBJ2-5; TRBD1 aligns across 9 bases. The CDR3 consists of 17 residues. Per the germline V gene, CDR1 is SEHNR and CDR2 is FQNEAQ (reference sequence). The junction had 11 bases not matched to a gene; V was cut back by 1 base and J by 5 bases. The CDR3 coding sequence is TGTGCCAGCAGCTTAGTATGGGGGACAGGGCGGAACGAGACCCAGTACTTC. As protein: CASSLVWGTGRNETQYF.

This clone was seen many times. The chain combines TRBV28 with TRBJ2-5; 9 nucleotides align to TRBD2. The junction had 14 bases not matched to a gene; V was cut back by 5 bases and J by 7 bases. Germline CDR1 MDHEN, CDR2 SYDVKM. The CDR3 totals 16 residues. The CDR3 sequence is CASSPPLAGKTGTQYF. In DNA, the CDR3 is TGTGCCAGCAGTCCTCCCCTAGCGGGGAAGACTGGGACCCAGTACTTC.

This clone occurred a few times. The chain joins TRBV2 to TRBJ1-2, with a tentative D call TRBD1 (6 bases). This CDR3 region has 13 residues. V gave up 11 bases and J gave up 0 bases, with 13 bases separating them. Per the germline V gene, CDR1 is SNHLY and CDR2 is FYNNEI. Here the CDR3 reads CAFKQGANYGYTF. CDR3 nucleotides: TGTGCCTTTAAACAGGGAGCTAACTATGGCTACACCTTC. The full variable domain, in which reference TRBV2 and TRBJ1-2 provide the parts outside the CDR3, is EPEVTQTPSHQVTQMGQEVILRCVPISNHLYFYWYRQILGQKVEFLVSFYNNEISEKSEIFDDQFSVERPDGSNFTLKIRSTKLEDSAMYFCAFKQGANYGYTFGSGTRLTVV.

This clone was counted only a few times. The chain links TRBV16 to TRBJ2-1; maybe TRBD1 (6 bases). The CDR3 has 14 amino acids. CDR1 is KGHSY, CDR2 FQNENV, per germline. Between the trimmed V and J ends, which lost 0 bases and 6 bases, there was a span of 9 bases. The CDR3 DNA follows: TGTGCCAGCAGCCAATCAAGAGGGGGCAATGAGCAGTTCTTC. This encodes CASSQSRGGNEQFF.

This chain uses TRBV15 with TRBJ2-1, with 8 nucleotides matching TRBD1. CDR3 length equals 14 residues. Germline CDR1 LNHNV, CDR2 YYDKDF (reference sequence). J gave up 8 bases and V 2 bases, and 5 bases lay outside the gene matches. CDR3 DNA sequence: TGTGCCACCAGCAGACGACAGGGGTTCGATGAGCAGTTCTTC. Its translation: CATSRRQGFDEQFF.

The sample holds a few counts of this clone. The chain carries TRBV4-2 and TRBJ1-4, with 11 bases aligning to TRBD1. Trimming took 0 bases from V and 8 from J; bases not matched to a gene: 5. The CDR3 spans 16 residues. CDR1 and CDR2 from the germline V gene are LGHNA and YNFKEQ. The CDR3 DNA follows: TGTGCCAGCAGCCAAGAAGGGGGACAGGGGGTAGAAAAACTGTTTTTT. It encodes CASSQEGGQGVEKLFF.

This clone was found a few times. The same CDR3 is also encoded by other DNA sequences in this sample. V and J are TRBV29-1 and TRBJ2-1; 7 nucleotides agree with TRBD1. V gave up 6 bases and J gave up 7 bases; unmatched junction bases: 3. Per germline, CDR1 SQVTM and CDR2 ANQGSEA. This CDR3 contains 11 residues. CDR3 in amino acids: CSVDRYNEQFF. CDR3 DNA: TGCAGCGTGGACAGGTATAATGAGCAGTTCTTC.

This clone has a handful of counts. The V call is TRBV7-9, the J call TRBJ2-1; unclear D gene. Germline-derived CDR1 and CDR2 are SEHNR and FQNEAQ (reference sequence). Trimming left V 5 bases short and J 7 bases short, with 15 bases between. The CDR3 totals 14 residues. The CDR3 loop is CASSPRIDRNEQFF. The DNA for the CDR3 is TGTGCCAGCAGCCCCAGGATTGACCGAAATGAGCAGTTCTTC. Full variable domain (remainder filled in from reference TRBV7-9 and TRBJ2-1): DTGVSQNPRHKITKRGQNVTFRCDPISEHNRLYWYRQTLGQGPEFLTYFQNEAQLEKSRLLSDRFSAERPKGSFSTLEIQRTEQGDSAMYLCASSPRIDRNEQFFGPGTRLTVL.

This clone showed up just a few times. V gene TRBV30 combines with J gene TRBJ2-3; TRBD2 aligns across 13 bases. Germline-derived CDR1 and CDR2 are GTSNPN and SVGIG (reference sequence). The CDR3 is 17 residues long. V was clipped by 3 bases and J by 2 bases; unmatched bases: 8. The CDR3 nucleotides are TGTGCCTGGAGCAAGCCGGGACTAGCGGGACCCACAGATACGCAGTATTTT. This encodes CAWSKPGLAGPTDTQYF.

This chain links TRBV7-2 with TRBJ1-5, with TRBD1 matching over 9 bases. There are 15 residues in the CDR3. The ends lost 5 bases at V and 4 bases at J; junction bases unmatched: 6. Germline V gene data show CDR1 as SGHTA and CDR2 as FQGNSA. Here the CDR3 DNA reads TGTGCCAGCAGCCCCGGGACAGGGAATAATCAGCCCCAGCATTTT. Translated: CASSPGTGNNQPQHF. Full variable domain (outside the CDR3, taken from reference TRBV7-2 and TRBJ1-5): GAGVSQSPSNKVTEKGKDVELRCDPISGHTALYWYRQSLGQGLEFLIYFQGNSAPDKSGLPSDRFSAERTGGSVSTLTIQRTQQEDSAVYLCASSPGTGNNQPQHFGDGTRLSIL.

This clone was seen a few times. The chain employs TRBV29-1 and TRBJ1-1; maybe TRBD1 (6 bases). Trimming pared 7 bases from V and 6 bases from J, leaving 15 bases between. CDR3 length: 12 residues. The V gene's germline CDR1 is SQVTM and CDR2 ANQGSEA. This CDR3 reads CSAGGPDPEAFF. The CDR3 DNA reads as TGCAGCGCGGGGGGGCCGGACCCTGAAGCTTTCTTT.

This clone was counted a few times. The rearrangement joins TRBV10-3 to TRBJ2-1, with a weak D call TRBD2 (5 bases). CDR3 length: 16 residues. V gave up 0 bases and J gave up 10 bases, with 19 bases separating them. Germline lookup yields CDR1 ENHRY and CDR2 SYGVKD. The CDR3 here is CAISESPVPGVGEQFF. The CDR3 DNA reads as TGTGCCATCAGTGAGTCTCCGGTTCCCGGGGTTGGCGAGCAGTTCTTC.